These 32 T cell receptor beta chains originate from one sample sequenced in a study of OX40 agonist ivuxolimab in advanced cancers. Sequencing used immunoSEQ multiplex PCR; TCRdb keeps in-frame clones, though not all of them. The repertoire holds 65,000 to 90,000 clones, roughly 86% seen once, with 0.7% to 1% in the top ten. The sequenced sample was CD4+ or CD8+ T cells sorted from blood, obtained in a trial of the OX40 agonist ivuxolimab. The receptors come from an adult with an advanced solid tumor such as melanoma, head and neck, liver or kidney cancer.

CDR3 sequence (DNA): TGTGCCAGCGCTACTAAGGGTGAAAAACTGTTTTTT. Protein product: CASATKGEKLFF. V usage is TRBV28 and J usage is TRBJ1-4; D unresolved. V was trimmed by 8 bases and J by 7 bases, leaving 11 bases between them. Germline CDR1 and CDR2: MDHEN and SYDVKM. The CDR3 is made up of 12 amino acids.

The chain joins TRBV28 to TRBJ1-5; unclear D gene. Trimming left V 7 bases short and J 1 base short, with 8 bases between. From germline, CDR1 is MDHEN and CDR2 SYDVKM. There are 13 residues in the CDR3. CDR3: CASILGSNQPQHF. The CDR3 DNA reads TGTGCCAGCATTCTAGGCAGCAATCAGCCCCAGCATTTT.

Of note for this clone: At one end, the junction sequence differs from germline, possibly due to a read error. V usage is TRBV28 and J usage is TRBJ2-7; no clear D. Germline values: CDR1 MDHEN, CDR2 SYDVKM. The CDR3 spans 12 residues. CDR3 loop: CASSSGSLTPDF. DNA of the CDR3: TGTGCCAGCAGCTCCGGGTCCCTCACTCCGGACTTC.

The V gene is TRBV6-5, the J gene TRBJ1-5; D is ambiguous. The CDR3 totals 14 residues. CDR1 and CDR2 from the germline V gene are MNHEY and SVGAGI. V was cut by 0 bases and J by 4 bases, with 7 bases left in between. DNA for the CDR3: TGTGCCAGCAGTTACTCGATCTTTAATCAGCCCCAGCATTTT. It codes for CASSYSIFNQPQHF.

This clone came up once. This chain joins TRBV30 and TRBJ1-5; TRBD1 matches at 9 bases. Unmatched junction bases numbered 3, after V lost 0 bases and J lost 0 bases. Germline loops: CDR1 GTSNPN, CDR2 SVGIG (reference sequence). The CDR3 length is 16 residues. CDR3 in amino acids: CAWSVGTGYSNQPQHF. CDR3 coding DNA: TGTGCCTGGAGTGTGGGGACAGGGTATAGCAATCAGCCCCAGCATTTT.

With respect to this clone: The sample holds other DNA sequences that translate to the same CDR3. This chain connects TRBV5-4 to TRBJ2-1, with 10 bases fitting TRBD2. The CDR3 covers 15 residues. V dropped 1 base and J dropped 4; count of bases not matched to a gene: 2. CDR1 is SGHNT, CDR2 YYREEE, per germline (reference sequence). The DNA for the CDR3 is TGTGCCAGCAGCTTGAGGACTAGCGGATACAATGAGCAGTTCTTC. Protein: CASSLRTSGYNEQFF.

V usage is TRBV6-1 and J usage is TRBJ1-5, with D possibly matching TRBD1 (6 bases). This CDR3 has 15 residues. Trimming removed 7 bases from V and 2 bases from J, with 15 bases in between. Germline-derived CDR1 and CDR2 are MNHNS and SASEGT. The DNA of the CDR3 is TGTGCCAGCACCCTACAGGGTAAAGGCAATCAGCCCCAGCATTTT. Residues: CASTLQGKGNQPQHF.

This chain joins TRBV7-2 and TRBJ1-5; 8 positions agree with TRBD1. CDR1 and CDR2 (germline): SGHTA, FQGNSA. CDR3 length: 13 residues. Trimming took 6 bases from V and 6 from J; bases not matched to a gene: 4. DNA of the CDR3: TGTGCCAGCAGTCAACAGGGGGGTCAGCCCCAGCATTTT. Its protein is CASSQQGGQPQHF.

The chain combines TRBV19 with TRBJ1-1; D call uncertain. This CDR3 spans 13 amino acids. V was pared by 1 base and J by 3 bases, with 6 bases between. Germline V gene sequence: CDR1 LNHDA, CDR2 SQIVND (reference sequence). CDR3 sequence: CASSIVADTEAFF. CDR3 sequence (DNA): TGTGCCAGTAGTATAGTTGCGGACACTGAAGCTTTCTTT.

A note on this clone: An end of the junction differs from the germline gene, which may be a read error. The chain combines TRBV5-5 with TRBJ2-3; D perhaps matches TRBD2 (6 bases). Germline CDR1 is SGHKS and CDR2 is YYEKEE (reference sequence). CDR3 size: 14 residues. The CDR3 loop reads CASSLDSGTGTQYF. The CDR3 nucleotides are TGTGCCAGCAGCCTTGATAGCGGCACAGGTACGCAGTATTTT.

The chain's CDR3 is CASSKILEQEGRVGTEAFF. CDR3 coding DNA: TGTGCCAGCAGCAAAATTCTAGAGCAGGAAGGACGAGTAGGGACTGAAGCTTTCTTT. The V call is TRBV21-1, the J call TRBJ1-1. TRBV21-1 is a documented pseudogene. The CDR3 extends over 19 amino acids.

This clone was detected only once. The gene calls are TRBV18 and TRBJ1-1; possible D gene TRBD1, 6 bases. Trimming removed 6 bases at V and 3 bases at J, with 11 bases between. Germline CDR1 and CDR2: KGHSH and LQKENI. The CDR3 is 13 amino acids. The CDR3 nucleotides are TGTGCCAGCTCCAACAGGGCAGACACTGAAGCTTTCTTT. It is translated as CASSNRADTEAFF.

The V and J genes are TRBV19 and TRBJ2-2; maybe TRBD2 (6 bases). Germline V CDR1 and CDR2: LNHDA, SQIVND (reference sequence). This CDR3 has 14 residues. With 5 bases removed from V and 3 bases from J, the gap between germline ends came to 10 bases. In DNA, the CDR3 is TGTGCCAGTAGTGAGACTAGGGACACCGGGGAGCTGTTTTTT. Encoded protein: CASSETRDTGELFF.

The DNA for the CDR3 is TGTGCTAGTGGTTTGCGGGACCCTATCTCCTACGAGCAGTACTTC. Its protein is CASGLRDPISYEQYF. The rearrangement links TRBV12-5 to TRBJ2-7; D may match TRBD1 or TRBD2 (5 bases each). Per the germline V gene, CDR1 is LGHNT and CDR2 is FRNRAP. The CDR3 is 15 amino acids. Trimming cost V 2 bases and J 0 bases, with 11 bases left between them.

V gene TRBV28 combines with J gene TRBJ1-1; perhaps TRBD1 as D (5 bases). Deletions cut 2 bases from V and 3 bases from J, with 10 bases between. The CDR3 extends over 14 amino acids. Germline V gene sequence: CDR1 MDHEN, CDR2 SYDVKM. The CDR3 spells CASSLRGGDTEAFF. The CDR3 nucleotides read TGTGCCAGCAGTTTACGCGGAGGGGACACTGAAGCTTTCTTT.

This chain joins TRBV29-1 and TRBJ2-3; the D call may be TRBD1 or TRBD2 (5 bases each). Between the trimmed V and J ends, which lost 6 bases and 5 bases, there was a span of 15 bases. The CDR3 is made up of 13 amino acids. The germline CDR1 and CDR2 sequences are SQVTM and ANQGSEA. DNA for the CDR3: TGCAGCGTGCCGGGTATGGGGGAAGATACGCAGTATTTT. Amino acid sequence: CSVPGMGEDTQYF.

The chain joins TRBV12-5 to TRBJ1-1, with 8 bases fitting TRBD1. The CDR3 has 17 residues. The germline CDR1 and CDR2 sequences are LGHNT and FRNRAP. V gave up 1 base and J gave up 0 bases; unmatched junction bases: 7. In DNA form, the CDR3 reads TGTGCTAGTGGTTTGGACCAAGGACAGGGCTTGAACACTGAAGCTTTCTTT. It translates to CASGLDQGQGLNTEAFF.

The V and J genes are TRBV18 and TRBJ1-6; no definite D call. This CDR3 contains 16 residues. The V gene lost 6 bases and the J gene lost 5 bases, with 17 bases spanning the gap. CDR1 is KGHSH and CDR2 is LQKENI in the germline V gene. The CDR3 region is CASSRTPTEHNSPLHF. The CDR3 DNA reads as TGTGCCAGCTCGAGAACCCCAACAGAGCATAATTCACCCCTCCACTTT.

The V call is TRBV18, the J call TRBJ1-3, with no clear D. Germline CDR1 KGHSH, CDR2 LQKENI. The CDR3 is made up of 14 amino acids. V was clipped by 6 bases and J by 9 bases, with 18 bases between them. The CDR3, as DNA: TGTGCCAGCTCCTCGGACCGGAGGCTAGGCACCATATATTTT. It is translated as CASSSDRRLGTIYF.

The chain carries TRBV29-1 and TRBJ1-2; TRBD1 is a possible D gene (5 bases). Germline-derived CDR1 and CDR2 are SQVTM and ANQGSEA. The germline V and J ends were trimmed by 5 bases and 4 bases, with 14 bases remaining between them. The CDR3 sequence is 13 residues long. CDR3 region: CSVIETTGYGYTF. Here the CDR3 DNA reads TGCAGCGTTATCGAGACCACAGGCTATGGCTACACCTTC.

V is TRBV2 and J is TRBJ2-1; 9 bases agree with TRBD1. The CDR3 spans 15 residues. CDR1 is SNHLY and CDR2 is FYNNEI in the germline V gene. V shed 7 bases and J 7 bases; nucleotides not matched to a gene: 11. Written as DNA, the CDR3 is TGTGCCAGCATGCGACCCGGGACAGGGTGGAATGAGCAGTTCTTC. Amino acid sequence: CASMRPGTGWNEQFF.

V usage is TRBV30 and J usage is TRBJ2-5; D remains unclear. The CDR3 runs to 14 residues. Between the trimmed V and J ends, which lost 1 base and 4 bases, there was a span of 13 bases. Per the germline V gene, CDR1 is GTSNPN and CDR2 is SVGIG (reference sequence). CDR3 sequence reads: CAWSAWGGVETQYF. CDR3 in DNA: TGTGCCTGGAGTGCGTGGGGTGGGGTAGAGACCCAGTACTTC.

This clone appeared once. The genes are TRBV11-3 and TRBJ2-2; no definite D call. This CDR3 has 14 residues. Trimming left V 2 bases short and J 7 bases short, with 11 bases between. CDR1 and CDR2 (germline): SGHNT, YENEEA. The CDR3, as DNA: TGTGCCAGCAGCTTATCCGGCGGCAACGGGGAGCTGTTTTTT. This gives the protein CASSLSGGNGELFF.

In this sample, this clone turned up once. This CDR3 reads CASSQTENNEQFF. The DNA for the CDR3 is TGTGCCAGCAGCCAGACAGAGAACAATGAGCAGTTCTTC. The chain combines TRBV2 with TRBJ2-1, with a possible D match to TRBD1 (5 bases). The V and J ends lost 6 bases and 5 bases respectively, with 11 bases between them. The CDR3 runs 13 residues. CDR1 and CDR2 from the germline V gene are SNHLY and FYNNEI.

The gene calls are TRBV11-1 and TRBJ2-1; TRBD1 aligns across 8 bases. After removal of 8 bases from V and 3 bases from J, the junction contained 6 bases not matched to a gene. CDR1 and CDR2 (germline): SGHAT, FQDESV (reference sequence). This CDR3 is 14 amino acids long. CDR3 residues: CASERDRSYNEQFF. The CDR3 DNA sequence: TGTGCCAGCGAGAGGGACAGGAGCTACAATGAGCAGTTCTTC.

This clone was counted once. This chain joins TRBV27 and TRBJ2-1; 8 nucleotides align to TRBD2. The CDR3 runs 13 residues. Per germline, CDR1 MNHEY and CDR2 SMNVEV (reference sequence). The V and J ends lost 8 bases and 5 bases, in that order; junction bases with no gene match: 5. The CDR3 DNA follows: TGTGCCAGCCAAAAGCGGGAGAACAATGAGCAGTTCTTC. Translation: CASQKRENNEQFF.

The CDR3 is CASSYGGFEEKLFF. The CDR3 DNA is TGTGCCAGCAGTTACGGGGGATTTGAGGAAAAACTGTTTTTT. V is TRBV6-5 and J is TRBJ1-4, with a tentative D call TRBD1 (5 bases). Germline V gene sequence: CDR1 MNHEY, CDR2 SVGAGI. The CDR3 length is 14 residues. V was trimmed by 2 bases and J by 8 bases, leaving 12 bases between them.

CDR3 residues: CSVSLNTEAFF. CDR3 nucleotide sequence: TGCAGCGTTTCCCTGAACACTGAAGCTTTCTTT. This chain links TRBV29-1 with TRBJ1-1; D uncertain. The CDR3 is 11 amino acids. Trimming pared 5 bases from V and 0 bases from J, leaving 4 bases between. The V gene's germline CDR1 is SQVTM and CDR2 ANQGSEA.

V and J are TRBV9 and TRBJ1-3; unclear D gene. The germline V gene has CDR1 SGDLS and CDR2 YYNGEE. The CDR3 contains 15 residues. Between the trimmed V and J ends, which lost 3 bases and 12 bases, there was a span of 22 bases. The CDR3 spells CASSASQSYPSHIYF. CDR3 coding DNA: TGTGCCAGCAGCGCGAGCCAATCCTACCCTTCCCACATATATTTT. The complete variable domain, with remaining parts taken from reference TRBV9 and TRBJ1-3, reads DSGVTQTPKHLITATGQRVTLRCSPRSGDLSVYWYQQSLDQGLQFLIQYYNGEERAKGNILERFSAQQFPDLHSELNLSSLELGDSALYFCASSASQSYPSHIYFGEGSWLTVV.

The chain joins TRBV6-6 to TRBJ2-7; weak D call: TRBD1 (5 bases). From germline, CDR1 is MNHNY and CDR2 SVGAGI (reference sequence). Trimming shortened V by 0 bases and J by 2 bases, and 8 bases separated the two germline ends. The CDR3 is made up of 14 amino acids. CDR3 DNA: TGTGCCAGCAGTTACTCTGCAGGGACCTACGAGCAGTACTTC. Protein product: CASSYSAGTYEQYF.

The V and J genes are TRBV5-1 and TRBJ1-1, with TRBD1 matching over 7 bases. This CDR3 spans 14 amino acids. Germline CDR1 SGHRS, CDR2 YFSETQ. J lost 4 bases, V lost 0 bases, and 3 bases had no gene match. This CDR3 is CASSLGQGGTEAFF. The CDR3 bases are TGCGCCAGCAGCTTGGGACAGGGCGGCACTGAAGCTTTCTTT. The full variable domain, completed using reference TRBV5-1 and TRBJ1-1, is KAGVTQTPRYLIKTRGQQVTLSCSPISGHRSVSWYQQTPGQGLQFLFEYFSETQRNKGNFPGRFSGRQFSNSRSEMNVSTLELGDSALYLCASSLGQGGTEAFFGQGTRLTVV.

The V call is TRBV30, the J call TRBJ2-4, with D perhaps TRBD1 (6 bases). CDR3 length: 14 amino acids. CDR1 is GTSNPN, CDR2 SVGIG, per germline (reference sequence). V shed 6 bases and J shed 0 bases, with 12 bases lying between them. The CDR3 loop is CACTGILAKNIQYF. DNA for the CDR3: TGTGCCTGTACAGGGATCCTAGCCAAAAACATTCAGTACTTC.